This entry concerns a single T cell receptor (beta chain). Time point indicated: newly diagnosed GD, antithyroid drugs for less than 3 months. PBMC RNA was the source of the TCR library. Blood from the periphery, around 10 milliliters in all, was drawn into EDTA tubes. With iRepertoire HTBI primers and Arm-PCR of CDR3 regions, TCR beta libraries were built. TCRdb re-called the multiplex PCR reads with MiXCR, one entry per CDR3 protein. The repertoire holds around 480,000 distinct CDR3 sequences, with roughly 16% as singletons. The germline V and J ends were trimmed by 5 bases and 0 bases, with 13 bases remaining between them. The CDR3 covers 15 residues. The germline gives CDR1 LNHDA, CDR2 SQIVND (reference sequence). The sample belongs to a study of regulatory T cells in long-lasting Graves disease. Another study also made use of these data, one on T cells in Graves' hyperthyroidism and ophthalmopathy.

This clonotype originated in a middle-aged man with Graves disease. Specimen: peripheral blood mononuclear cells (PBMCs), collected at new diagnosis, from a patient treated with antithyroid drugs. The genes are TRBV19 and TRBJ2-5; TRBD2 might be the D (7 bases). In nucleotides, the CDR3 is TGTGCCAGTAGTCAACAGGGAGGGTACCAAGAGACCCAGTACTTC. Its translation is CASSQQGGYQETQYF.